This T cell receptor (beta chain) was identified in a study of blood T cell repertoires in COVID-19. Study background: Samples came from the United States, Italy and Spain, spanning acute and convalescent COVID-19.

Participants were aged about 18 to 89 years from about two dozen US areas. Clinical histories supplied by participants themselves formed the basis of cohort assignment. The CDR3 contains 13 residues. CDR1 and CDR2 from the germline V gene are SGHAT and FQNNGV. V dropped 2 bases and J dropped 5 bases, with 6 bases sitting between them. Libraries were prepared by immunoSEQ multiplex PCR; TCRdb keeps only in-frame clonotypes and omits some of them. This sample has around 230,000 clones; approximately 83% occur once, and the top ten carry 3% to 4%. The chain couples TRBV11-2 to TRBJ1-4, with unresolved D. This TCR derives from a woman aged 40 to 50 with acute COVID-19. The sample comprised PBMCs or T cells enriched from blood (not recorded which). CDR3 DNA: TGTGCCAGCAGCTTATTCCCAAATGAAAAACTGTTTTTT. Protein: CASSLFPNEKLFF.